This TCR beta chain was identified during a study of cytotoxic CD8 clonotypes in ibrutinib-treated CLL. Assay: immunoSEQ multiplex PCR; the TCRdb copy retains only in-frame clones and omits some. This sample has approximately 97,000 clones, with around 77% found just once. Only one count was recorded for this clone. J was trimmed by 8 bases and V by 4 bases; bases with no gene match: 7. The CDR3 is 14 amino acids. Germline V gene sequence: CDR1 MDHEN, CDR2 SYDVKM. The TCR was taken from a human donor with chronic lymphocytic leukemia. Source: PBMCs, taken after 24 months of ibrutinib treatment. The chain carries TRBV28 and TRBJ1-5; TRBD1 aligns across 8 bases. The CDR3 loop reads CASSSGGSYEPQHF. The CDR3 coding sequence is TGTGCCAGCAGTTCAGGGGGCTCGTACGAGCCCCAGCATTTT.